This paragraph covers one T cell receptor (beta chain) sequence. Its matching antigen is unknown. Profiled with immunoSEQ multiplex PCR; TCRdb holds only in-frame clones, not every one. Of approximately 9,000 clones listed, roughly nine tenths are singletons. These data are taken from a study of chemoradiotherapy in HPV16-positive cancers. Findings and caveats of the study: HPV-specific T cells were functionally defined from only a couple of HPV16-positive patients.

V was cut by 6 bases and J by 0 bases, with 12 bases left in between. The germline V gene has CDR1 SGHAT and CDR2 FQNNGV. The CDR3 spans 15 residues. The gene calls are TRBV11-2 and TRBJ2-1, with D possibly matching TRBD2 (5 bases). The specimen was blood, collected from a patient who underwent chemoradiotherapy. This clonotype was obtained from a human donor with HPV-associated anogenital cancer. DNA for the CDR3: TGTGCCAGCAGGGCTCGAGGGAGCTCCTACAATGAGCAGTTCTTC. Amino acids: CASRARGSSYNEQFF.